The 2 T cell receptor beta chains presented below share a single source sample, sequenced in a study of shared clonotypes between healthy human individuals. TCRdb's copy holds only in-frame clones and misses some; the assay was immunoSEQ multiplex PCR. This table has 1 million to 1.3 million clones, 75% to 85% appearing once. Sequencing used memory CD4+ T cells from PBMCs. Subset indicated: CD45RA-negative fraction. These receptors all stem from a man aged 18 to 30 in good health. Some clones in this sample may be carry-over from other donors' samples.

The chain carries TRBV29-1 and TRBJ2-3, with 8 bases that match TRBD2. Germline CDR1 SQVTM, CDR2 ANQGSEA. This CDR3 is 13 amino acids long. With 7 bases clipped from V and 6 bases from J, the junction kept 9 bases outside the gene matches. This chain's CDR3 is CSELRSGSDTQYF. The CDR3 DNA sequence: TGCAGCGAGTTAAGAAGCGGGAGTGATACGCAGTATTTT.

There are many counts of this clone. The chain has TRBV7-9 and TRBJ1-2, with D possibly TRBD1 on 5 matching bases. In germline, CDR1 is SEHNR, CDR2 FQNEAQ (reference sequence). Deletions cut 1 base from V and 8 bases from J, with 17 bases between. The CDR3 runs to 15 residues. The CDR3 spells CASSLDTVWTSGYTF. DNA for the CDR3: TGTGCCAGCAGCTTAGACACTGTCTGGACAAGCGGCTACACCTTC.